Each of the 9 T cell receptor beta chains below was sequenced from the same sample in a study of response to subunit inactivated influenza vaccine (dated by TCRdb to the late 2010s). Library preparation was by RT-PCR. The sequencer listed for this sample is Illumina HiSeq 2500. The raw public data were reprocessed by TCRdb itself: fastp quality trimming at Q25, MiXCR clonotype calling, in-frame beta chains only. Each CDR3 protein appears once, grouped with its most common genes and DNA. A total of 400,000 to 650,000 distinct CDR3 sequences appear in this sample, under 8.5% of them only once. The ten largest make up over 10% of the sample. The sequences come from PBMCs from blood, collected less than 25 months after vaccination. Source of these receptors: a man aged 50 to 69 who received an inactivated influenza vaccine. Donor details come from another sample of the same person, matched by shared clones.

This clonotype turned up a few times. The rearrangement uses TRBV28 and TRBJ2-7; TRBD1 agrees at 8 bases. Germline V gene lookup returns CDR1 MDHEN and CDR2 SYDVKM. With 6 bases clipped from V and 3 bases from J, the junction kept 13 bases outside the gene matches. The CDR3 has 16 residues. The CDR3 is CASSPPPGQVRYEQYF. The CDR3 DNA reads TGTGCCAGCAGCCCGCCTCCGGGACAGGTTCGCTACGAGCAGTACTTC.

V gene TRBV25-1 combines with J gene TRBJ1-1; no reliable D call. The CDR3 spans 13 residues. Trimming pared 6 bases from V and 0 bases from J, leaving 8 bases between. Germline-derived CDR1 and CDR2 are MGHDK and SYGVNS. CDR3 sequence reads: CASRAHMNTEAFF. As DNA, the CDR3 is TGTGCCAGCAGGGCCCATATGAACACTGAAGCTTTCTTT.

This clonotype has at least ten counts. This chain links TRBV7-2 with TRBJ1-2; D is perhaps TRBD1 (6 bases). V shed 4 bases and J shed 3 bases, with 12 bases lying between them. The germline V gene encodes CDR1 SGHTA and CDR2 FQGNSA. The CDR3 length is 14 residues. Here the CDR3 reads CASSSSGVHYGYTF. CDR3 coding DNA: TGTGCCAGCAGCTCTTCAGGGGTACACTATGGCTACACCTTC.

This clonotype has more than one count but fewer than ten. CDR3 in DNA: TGCGCCAGCAGCCAAGAAGAGGGTAATCAGCCCCAGCATTTT. Encoded protein: CASSQEEGNQPQHF. The gene calls are TRBV4-3 and TRBJ1-5; no clear D gene. This CDR3 is 14 amino acids long. Germline values: CDR1 LGHNA, CDR2 YSLEER. Trimming removed 0 bases at V and 4 bases at J, with 7 bases between.

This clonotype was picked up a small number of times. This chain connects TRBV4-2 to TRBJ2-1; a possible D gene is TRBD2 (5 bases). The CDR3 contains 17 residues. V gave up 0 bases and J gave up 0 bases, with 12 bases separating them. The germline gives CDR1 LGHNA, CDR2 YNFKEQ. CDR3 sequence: CASSQDHERSSYNEQFF. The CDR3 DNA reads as TGTGCCAGCAGCCAAGATCATGAGCGGAGCTCCTACAATGAGCAGTTCTTC.

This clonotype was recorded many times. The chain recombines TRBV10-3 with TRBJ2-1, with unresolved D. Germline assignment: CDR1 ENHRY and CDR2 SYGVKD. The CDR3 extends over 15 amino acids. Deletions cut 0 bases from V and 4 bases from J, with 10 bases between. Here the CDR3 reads CAISESGVQYNEQFF. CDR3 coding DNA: TGTGCCATCAGTGAGTCAGGAGTTCAATACAATGAGCAGTTCTTC.

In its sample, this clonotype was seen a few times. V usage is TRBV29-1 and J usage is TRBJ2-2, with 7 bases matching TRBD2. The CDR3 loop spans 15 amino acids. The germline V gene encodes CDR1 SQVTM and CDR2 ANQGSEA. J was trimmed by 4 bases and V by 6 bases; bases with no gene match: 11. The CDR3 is CSVAPASGLTGELFF. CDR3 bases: TGCAGCGTCGCCCCGGCTAGCGGTCTCACCGGGGAGCTGTTTTTT.

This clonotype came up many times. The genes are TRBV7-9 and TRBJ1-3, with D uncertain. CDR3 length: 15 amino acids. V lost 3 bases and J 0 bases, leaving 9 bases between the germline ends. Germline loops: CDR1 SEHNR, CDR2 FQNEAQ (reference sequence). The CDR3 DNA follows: TGTGCCAGCAGCTTTCATGGAATCTCTGGAAACACCATATATTTT. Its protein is CASSFHGISGNTIYF.

CDR3 amino acids: CASSLQGYGEAFF. As DNA, the CDR3 is TGTGCCAGCAGCTTACAGGGTTACGGAGAAGCTTTCTTT. This chain links TRBV7-9 with TRBJ1-1; maybe TRBD1 (5 bases). CDR3 length: 13 residues. In germline, CDR1 is SEHNR, CDR2 FQNEAQ (reference sequence). Trimming shortened V by 2 bases and J by 8 bases, and 12 bases separated the two germline ends.